This T cell receptor (beta chain) was sequenced during a study of OX40 agonist ivuxolimab in advanced cancers. Per the germline V gene, CDR1 is MNHEY and CDR2 is SMNVEV (reference sequence). CDR3 length equals 14 residues. Trimming at V came to 11 bases and at J to 4 bases, leaving 12 bases not matched to a gene. Data came from immunoSEQ multiplex PCR; TCRdb stores just in-frame clones and leaves some out. The sample holds about 28,000 clones, almost 85% seen once. The chain couples TRBV27 to TRBJ2-3; 7 nucleotides align to TRBD1. The starting material was CD4+ or CD8+ T cells sorted from blood, obtained in a trial of the OX40 agonist ivuxolimab. The TCR was taken from an adult with an advanced solid tumor such as melanoma, head and neck, liver or kidney cancer. The DNA for the CDR3 is TGTGCCGGCAAACCGACAGGGCGGGCAGATACGCAGTATTTT. It specifies CAGKPTGRADTQYF.